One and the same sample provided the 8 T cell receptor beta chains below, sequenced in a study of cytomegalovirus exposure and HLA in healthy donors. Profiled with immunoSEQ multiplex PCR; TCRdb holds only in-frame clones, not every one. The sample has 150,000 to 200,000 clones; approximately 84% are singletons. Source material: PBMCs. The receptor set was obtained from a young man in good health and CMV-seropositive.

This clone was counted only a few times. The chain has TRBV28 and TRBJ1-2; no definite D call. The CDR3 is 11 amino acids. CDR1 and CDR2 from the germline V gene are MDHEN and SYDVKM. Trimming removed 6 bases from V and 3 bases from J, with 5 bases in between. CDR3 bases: TGTGCCAGCAGGTCGGACTATGGCTACACCTTC. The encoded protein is CASRSDYGYTF.

CDR3 sequence reads: CASSPPGQGQAFF. The CDR3 coding sequence is TGTGCCAGCAGCCCGCCGGGACAGGGACAAGCTTTCTTT. The V gene is TRBV7-6, the J gene TRBJ1-1, with TRBD1 identical over 9 bases. Per the germline V gene, CDR1 is SGHVS and CDR2 is FNYEAQ. The CDR3 extends over 13 amino acids. The V segment lost 5 bases and the J segment 9 bases; nucleotides outside the gene matches: 7.

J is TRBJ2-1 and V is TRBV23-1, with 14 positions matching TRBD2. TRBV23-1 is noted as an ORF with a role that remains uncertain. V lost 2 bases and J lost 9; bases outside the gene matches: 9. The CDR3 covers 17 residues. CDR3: CASSQTSTSGRAGEQFF. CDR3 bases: TGCGCCAGCAGTCAAACCTCGACTAGCGGGAGGGCTGGTGAGCAGTTCTTC.

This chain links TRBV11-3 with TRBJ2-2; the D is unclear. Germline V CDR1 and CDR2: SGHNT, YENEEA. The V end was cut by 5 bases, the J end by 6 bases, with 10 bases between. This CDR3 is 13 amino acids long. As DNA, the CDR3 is TGTGCCAGCAGCCCTTATACTGCCGGGGAGCTGTTTTTT. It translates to CASSPYTAGELFF.

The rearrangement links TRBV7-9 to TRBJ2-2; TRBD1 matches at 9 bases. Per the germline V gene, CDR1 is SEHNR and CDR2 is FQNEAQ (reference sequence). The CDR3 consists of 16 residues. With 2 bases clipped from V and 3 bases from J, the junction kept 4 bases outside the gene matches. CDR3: CASSLSYRGHTGELFF. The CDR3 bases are TGTGCCAGCAGCTTATCCTACAGGGGGCACACCGGGGAGCTGTTTTTT.

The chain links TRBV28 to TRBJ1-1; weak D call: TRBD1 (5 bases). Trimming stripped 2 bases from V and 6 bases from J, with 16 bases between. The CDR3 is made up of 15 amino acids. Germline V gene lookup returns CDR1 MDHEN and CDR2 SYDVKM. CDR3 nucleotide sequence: TGTGCCAGCAGTTTAGCCATCGGCAGGGTGGCTGAAGCTTTCTTT. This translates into CASSLAIGRVAEAFF.

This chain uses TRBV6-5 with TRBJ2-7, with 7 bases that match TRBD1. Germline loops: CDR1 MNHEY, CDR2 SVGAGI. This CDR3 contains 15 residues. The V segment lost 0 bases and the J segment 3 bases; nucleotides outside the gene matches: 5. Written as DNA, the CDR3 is TGTGCCAGCAGTTACTCCAGGGGGAGTAGCTACGAGCAGTACTTC. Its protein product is CASSYSRGSSYEQYF.

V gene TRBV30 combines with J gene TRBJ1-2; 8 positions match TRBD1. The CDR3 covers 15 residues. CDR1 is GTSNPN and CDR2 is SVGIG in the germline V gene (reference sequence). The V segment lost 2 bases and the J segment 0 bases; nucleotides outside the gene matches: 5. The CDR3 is CAWSTTGAANYGYTF. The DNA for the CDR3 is TGTGCCTGGAGTACGACAGGGGCGGCTAACTATGGCTACACCTTC.